Listed here are 20 T cell receptor beta chains from one sample, sequenced in a study of blood T cell repertoires in COVID-19. TCRdb's copy holds only in-frame clones and misses some; the assay was immunoSEQ multiplex PCR. Here the sample spans roughly 160,000 clones, around nine tenths being singletons. Sample: peripheral blood. These receptors originate from a woman aged 80 or over with COVID-19, enrolled during active disease.

This chain links TRBV9 with TRBJ1-3; D remains ambiguous. The V end lost 0 bases, the J end lost 0 bases, and 7 bases lay between the germline ends. From germline, CDR1 is SGDLS and CDR2 YYNGEE. The CDR3 sequence is 15 residues long. The CDR3 nucleotides read TGTGCCAGCAGCGTAGAATGGAGCTCTGGAAACACCATATATTTT. Protein product: CASSVEWSSGNTIYF. Filled out from reference TRBV9 and TRBJ1-3, the complete variable domain reads DSGVTQTPKHLITATGQRVTLRCSPRSGDLSVYWYQQSLDQGLQFLIQYYNGEERAKGNILERFSAQQFPDLHSELNLSSLELGDSALYFCASSVEWSSGNTIYFGEGSWLTVV.

CDR3 nucleotide sequence: TGTGCCAGCAGCTTGGTTGACAAGAACACTGAAGCTTTCTTT. Amino acid sequence: CASSLVDKNTEAFF. V is TRBV5-4 and J is TRBJ1-1; no firm D call. The germline CDR1 and CDR2 sequences are SGHNT and YYREEE (reference sequence). This CDR3 is built from 14 residues. The V end was cut by 0 bases, the J end by 1 base, with 7 bases between. Combining the CDR3 with reference TRBV5-4 and TRBJ1-1 gives the whole variable domain ETGVTQSPTHLIKTRGQQVTLRCSSQSGHNTVSWYQQALGQGPQFIFQYYREEENGRGNFPPRFSGLQFPNYSSELNVNALELDDSALYLCASSLVDKNTEAFFGQGTRLTVV.

The rearrangement joins TRBV7-2 to TRBJ2-3; 7 bases fit TRBD2. J lost 1 base, V lost 7 bases, and 11 bases had no gene match. The CDR3 loop spans 16 amino acids. Germline V gene lookup returns CDR1 SGHTA and CDR2 FQGNSA. The CDR3 region has the DNA TGTGCCAGCACTCACCACAGCGGGACGGGCACAGATACGCAGTATTTT. Translated, it gives CASTHHSGTGTDTQYF. Together with reference TRBV7-2 and TRBJ2-3, the CDR3 gives the full variable domain: GAGVSQSPSNKVTEKGKDVELRCDPISGHTALYWYRQSLGQGLEFLIYFQGNSAPDKSGLPSDRFSAERTGGSVSTLTIQRTQQEDSAVYLCASTHHSGTGTDTQYFGPGTRLTVL.

The chain carries TRBV6-2 or TRBV6-3 and TRBJ2-1, with 8 bases identical to TRBD2. From germline, CDR1 is MNHEY and CDR2 SVGEGT. The trim removed 8 bases at V and 10 bases at J, leaving 4 bases unmatched. CDR3 length equals 11 residues. The CDR3 DNA reads TGTGCCAGCCGTTTAGCGGGAGAGCAGTTCTTC. Translation gives CASRLAGEQFF.

This rearrangement joins TRBV19 to TRBJ2-5; 8 bases line up with TRBD2. Trimming took 1 base from V and 2 from J; bases not matched to a gene: 3. There are 15 residues in the CDR3. Germline CDR1 LNHDA, CDR2 SQIVND (reference sequence). CDR3 DNA sequence: TGTGCCAGTAGTATAGGAACTAGCGGACAAGAGACCCAGTACTTC. Amino acid sequence: CASSIGTSGQETQYF.

The chain is built from TRBV7-2 and TRBJ2-7; weak D call: TRBD1 (6 bases). CDR1 is SGHTA, CDR2 FQGNSA, per germline. V lost 0 bases to trimming and J lost 6 bases, with 9 bases between them. The CDR3 has 13 residues. For the CDR3, the DNA is TGTGCCAGCAGCTTAGCTGGGGGCGTCGAGCAGTACTTC. Translated, it gives CASSLAGGVEQYF.

J is TRBJ1-1 and V is TRBV6-2 or TRBV6-3, with unresolved D. The V and J ends lost 5 bases and 1 base respectively, with 14 bases between them. Germline V gene lookup returns CDR1 MNHEY and CDR2 SVGEGT. The CDR3 consists of 15 residues. The CDR3 sequence is CASSLFAAGNTEAFF. CDR3 sequence (DNA): TGTGCCAGCAGTCTCTTTGCGGCGGGGAACACTGAAGCTTTCTTT.

The V call is TRBV11-1, the J call TRBJ2-3; 7 positions match TRBD1. The CDR3 has 14 residues. Per the germline V gene, CDR1 is SGHAT and CDR2 is FQDESV (reference sequence). The trim removed 6 bases at V and 2 bases at J, leaving 5 bases unmatched. CDR3 DNA sequence: TGTGCCAGCAGGACGACAGGGTCCACAGATACGCAGTATTTT. It translates to CASRTTGSTDTQYF.

V usage is TRBV3-1 (or the pseudogene TRBV3-2) and J usage is TRBJ1-2; D is unclear. The CDR3 runs 13 residues. With 4 bases removed from V and 7 bases from J, the gap between germline ends came to 13 bases. Germline V gives CDR1 LGHDT, CDR2 YNNKEL (reference sequence). The CDR3 loop reads CASSPSRVSGYTF. In DNA form, the CDR3 reads TGTGCCAGCAGCCCCTCACGGGTGTCTGGCTACACCTTC.

This chain connects TRBV20-1 to TRBJ2-7, with TRBD2 matching 7 bases. Germline-derived CDR1 and CDR2 are DFQATT and SNEGSKA (reference sequence). V shed 3 bases, J shed 4 bases, and the junction held 9 bases outside the gene matches. The CDR3 sequence is 14 residues long. This CDR3 is CSASIAGVSYEQYF. CDR3 DNA: TGCAGTGCTAGTATTGCGGGGGTTTCATACGAGCAGTACTTC.

V is TRBV11-2 and J is TRBJ1-6, with a weak D call TRBD1 (5 bases). Germline CDR1 SGHAT, CDR2 FQNNGV. The CDR3 totals 13 residues. The ends were cut back, 4 bases at V and 7 bases at J, with 8 bases in the middle. The chain's CDR3 is CASSYAGNSPLHF. In nucleotides, the CDR3 is TGTGCCAGCAGCTATGCAGGGAATTCACCCCTCCACTTT.

The chain employs TRBV9 and TRBJ2-2; 8 nucleotides align to TRBD2. CDR3 length: 15 amino acids. CDR1 is SGDLS, CDR2 YYNGEE, per germline. V lost 0 bases, J lost 7 bases, and 5 bases stayed unmatched. The CDR3 nucleotides read TGTGCCAGCAGCGTAGGCCGGGAGGGCCTCGGGGAGCTGTTTTTT. Translated: CASSVGREGLGELFF.

The rearrangement links TRBV7-8 to TRBJ2-3; 8 nucleotides align to TRBD2. This CDR3 is built from 17 residues. CDR1 is SGHVS, CDR2 FQNEAQ, per germline. Trimming cost V 1 base and J 4 bases; bases outside gene matches: 10. CDR3 sequence: CASSLVVSGRSPDTQYF. The CDR3 DNA reads as TGTGCCAGCAGCTTAGTCGTGAGCGGGAGATCCCCAGATACGCAGTATTTT.

The chain is built from TRBV7-9 and TRBJ1-5; 7 bases map to TRBD1. CDR3 length: 14 residues. The trim removed 8 bases at V and 2 bases at J, leaving 6 bases unmatched. Germline V gene data show CDR1 as SEHNR and CDR2 as FQNEAQ (reference sequence). The CDR3 is CASGGGAGNQPQHF. The CDR3 DNA follows: TGTGCCAGCGGAGGGGGCGCGGGCAATCAGCCCCAGCATTTT. The variable domain in full, completed from reference TRBV7-9 and TRBJ1-5, reads DTGVSQNPRHKITKRGQNVTFRCDPISEHNRLYWYRQTLGQGPEFLTYFQNEAQLEKSRLLSDRFSAERPKGSFSTLEIQRTEQGDSAMYLCASGGGAGNQPQHFGDGTRLSIL.

This sequence joins TRBV12-3 or TRBV12-4 and TRBJ1-5; maybe TRBD1 (6 bases). The V gene lost 7 bases and the J gene lost 7 bases, with 14 bases spanning the gap. There are 13 residues in the CDR3. The DNA of the CDR3 is TGTGCCAGCACCTCACAGGGCGGGCAGCCCCAGCATTTT. It specifies CASTSQGGQPQHF.

This rearrangement joins TRBV7-6 to TRBJ2-2; 12 bases fit TRBD2. The CDR3 is 20 residues long. With V trimmed by 5 bases and J by 5 bases, 18 bases remained unmatched. CDR1 is SGHVS, CDR2 FNYEAQ, per germline. CDR3 sequence reads: CASSQTRTGKTSGSTGELFF. DNA of the CDR3: TGTGCCAGCAGCCAAACCCGGACAGGGAAGACTAGCGGGAGTACCGGGGAGCTGTTTTTT.

The chain has TRBV5-1 and TRBJ2-2; D possibly corresponds to TRBD1 (5 bases). Germline values: CDR1 SGHRS, CDR2 YFSETQ. The CDR3 runs to 17 residues. V gave up 0 bases and J gave up 1 base, with 13 bases separating them. Written as DNA, the CDR3 is TGCGCCAGCAGCTTGGTCAGGGAAGAACAGAACACCGGGGAGCTGTTTTTT. This codes for CASSLVREEQNTGELFF.

The J gene is TRBJ1-5, the V gene TRBV6-2 or TRBV6-3; 11 bases map to TRBD1. Per the germline V gene, CDR1 is MNHEY and CDR2 is SVGEGT. V gave up 3 bases and J gave up 7 bases; unmatched junction bases: 5. The CDR3 is 15 residues long. CDR3 protein: CASSYGQGAGQPQHF. Written as DNA, the CDR3 is TGTGCCAGCAGTTATGGACAGGGGGCCGGGCAGCCCCAGCATTTT.

The chain combines TRBV5-6 with TRBJ2-7; tentatively, D is TRBD2 (6 bases). Trimming left V 4 bases short and J 7 bases short, with 15 bases between. The CDR3 is 13 amino acids. Germline V gene sequence: CDR1 SGHDT, CDR2 YYEEEE. CDR3 sequence: CASSPAGIGEQYF. The DNA of the CDR3 is TGTGCCAGCAGCCCCGCGGGGATTGGGGAGCAGTACTTC.

The chain employs TRBV7-2 and TRBJ2-2; D might be TRBD1 (5 bases). The germline V and J ends were trimmed by 2 bases and 6 bases, with 19 bases remaining between them. The CDR3 loop spans 17 amino acids. Germline values: CDR1 SGHTA, CDR2 FQGNSA. In DNA form, the CDR3 reads TGTGCCAGCAGCTTAAGAATCGGCCAGGACAAGGCCGGGGAGCTGTTTTTT. It translates to CASSLRIGQDKAGELFF. Together with reference TRBV7-2 and TRBJ2-2, the CDR3 gives the full variable domain: GAGVSQSPSNKVTEKGKDVELRCDPISGHTALYWYRQSLGQGLEFLIYFQGNSAPDKSGLPSDRFSAERTGGSVSTLTIQRTQQEDSAVYLCASSLRIGQDKAGELFFGEGSRLTVL.